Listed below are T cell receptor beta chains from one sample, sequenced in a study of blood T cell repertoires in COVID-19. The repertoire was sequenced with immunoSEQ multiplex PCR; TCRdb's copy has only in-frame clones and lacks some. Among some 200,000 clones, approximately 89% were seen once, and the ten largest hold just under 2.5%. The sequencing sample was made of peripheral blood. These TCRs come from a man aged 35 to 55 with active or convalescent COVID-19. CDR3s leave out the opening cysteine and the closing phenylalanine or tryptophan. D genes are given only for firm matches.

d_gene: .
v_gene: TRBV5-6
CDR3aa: ASSLRTGNSVAQPQH

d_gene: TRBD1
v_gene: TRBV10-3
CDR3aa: AIRGQQRSYGYT

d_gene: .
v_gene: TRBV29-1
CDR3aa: SVSRGAGADTQY

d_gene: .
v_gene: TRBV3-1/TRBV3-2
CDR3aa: ASSQSGSGYT

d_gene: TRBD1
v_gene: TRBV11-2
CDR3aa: ASSLEGQGIRTDTQY

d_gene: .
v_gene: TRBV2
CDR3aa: ASIIFGGAYNEQF

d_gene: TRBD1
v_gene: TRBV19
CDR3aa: ASSISGTANTEAF

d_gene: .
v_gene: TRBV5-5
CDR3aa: ASSFGQPYTGELF

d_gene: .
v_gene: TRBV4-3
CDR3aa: ASSQEAYNQPQH

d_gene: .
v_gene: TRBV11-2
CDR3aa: ASSLRGTYNEQF

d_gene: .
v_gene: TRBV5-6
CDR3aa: ASSLGRGYYEQY

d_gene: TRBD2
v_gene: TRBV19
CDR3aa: ASSGGLAGAPSTDTQY

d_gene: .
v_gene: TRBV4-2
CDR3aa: ASSQQQGNTEAF

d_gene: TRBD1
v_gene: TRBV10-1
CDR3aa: ASLGPGQHGYT

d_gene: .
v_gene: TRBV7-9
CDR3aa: ASSNTPGTQNTEAF

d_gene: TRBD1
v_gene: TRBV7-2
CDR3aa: ASSLGQGTNYGYT

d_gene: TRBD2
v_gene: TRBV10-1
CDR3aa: ASSDSGSTDTQY

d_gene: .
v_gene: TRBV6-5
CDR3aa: ASSYSLKVSLREAF

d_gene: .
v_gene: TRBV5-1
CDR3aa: ASSLEGVDGYT

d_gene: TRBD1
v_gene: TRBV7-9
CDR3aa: ASTAGTVPGNTIY

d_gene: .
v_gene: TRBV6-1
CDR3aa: ASSESHGNKYDTQY

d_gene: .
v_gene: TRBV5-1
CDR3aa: ASSFPGVANYGYT

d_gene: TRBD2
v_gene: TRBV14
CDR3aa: ASSQDLAGGRETQY

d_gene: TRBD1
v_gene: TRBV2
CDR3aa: ASRGQGAYGYT

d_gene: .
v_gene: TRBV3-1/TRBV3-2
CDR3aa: ASSQEADAGQPQH

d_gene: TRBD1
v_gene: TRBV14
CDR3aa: ASSQEGQMNTEAF

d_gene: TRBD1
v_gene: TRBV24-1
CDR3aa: ATRLLWGTVRETQY

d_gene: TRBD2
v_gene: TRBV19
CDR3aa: ASSILSGGPGPSGANVLT

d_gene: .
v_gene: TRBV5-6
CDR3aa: ASSSRAAVLYGYT

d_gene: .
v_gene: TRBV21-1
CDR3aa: ASKRGPEERGYT

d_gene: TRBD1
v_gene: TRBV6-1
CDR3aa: ASSEFWLGQQLLNYGYT

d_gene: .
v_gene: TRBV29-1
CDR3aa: SVRRGGDMNT

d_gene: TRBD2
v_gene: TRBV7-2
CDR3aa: ASSPQGPSGGIPSYEQY

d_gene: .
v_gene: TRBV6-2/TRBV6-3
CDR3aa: ASSYNRHSGRTDTQY

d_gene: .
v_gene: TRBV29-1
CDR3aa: SAHSGQSYTGELF

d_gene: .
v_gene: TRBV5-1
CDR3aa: ASSLGAWETQY

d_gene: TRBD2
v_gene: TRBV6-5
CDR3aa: ASSYRPGGQETQY

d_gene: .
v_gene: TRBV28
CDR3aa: ASSSSHSYEQY

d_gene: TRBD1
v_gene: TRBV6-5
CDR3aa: ASSLPPGGGEAF

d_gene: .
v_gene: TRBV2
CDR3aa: ASSEAIRRQPQH

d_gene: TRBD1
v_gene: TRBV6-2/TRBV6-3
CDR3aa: ASSDRGQPF

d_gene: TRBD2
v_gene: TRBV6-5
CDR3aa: ASNLAGAYNEQF

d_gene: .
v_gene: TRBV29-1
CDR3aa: SVGPRRRDGYT

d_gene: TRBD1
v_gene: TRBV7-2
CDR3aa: ASSFDRARFYFYGYT